A single sample gave rise to the 31 T cell receptor beta chains below, sequenced in a study of tumor-infiltrating lymphocytes in localized non-small cell lung cancer. The protocol was immunoSEQ multiplex PCR, while the TCRdb copy is restricted to in-frame clones and leaves out a portion. The table has about 13,000 clones, approximately 71% seen once. The sequenced sample consisted of uninvolved lung tissue not adjacent to the tumor. These receptors all stem from a human donor with non-small cell lung cancer.

J is TRBJ1-5 and V is TRBV10-3; D is unresolved. The V end lost 1 base, the J end lost 5 bases, and 3 bases lay between the germline ends. Germline V gives CDR1 ENHRY, CDR2 SYGVKD. The CDR3 has 12 residues. DNA of the CDR3: TGTGCCATCAGTGAGTGGGATCAGCCCCAGCATTTT. Its protein product is CAISEWDQPQHF.

V is TRBV6-1 and J is TRBJ2-7, with TRBD1 matching over 11 bases. Looked up from germline, CDR1 is MNHNS and CDR2 is SASEGT. This CDR3 has 13 residues. Trimming cost V 6 bases and J 3 bases; bases outside gene matches: 1. This chain's CDR3 is CASRGTGGYEQYF. For the CDR3, the DNA is TGTGCCAGCAGGGGGACAGGGGGCTACGAGCAGTACTTC.

This clone showed up just a few times. The V call is TRBV4-2, the J call TRBJ2-5; D perhaps matches TRBD1 (5 bases). CDR3 length: 15 residues. V dropped 6 bases and J dropped 0 bases, with 14 bases sitting between them. CDR1 LGHNA and CDR2 YNFKEQ come from the germline V gene. The CDR3 loop is CASRKGALDQETQYF. The DNA for the CDR3 is TGTGCCAGCAGAAAAGGGGCCCTAGACCAAGAGACCCAGTACTTC.

The rearrangement uses TRBV7-6 and TRBJ2-7, with D maybe TRBD1 (6 bases). Trimming cost V 4 bases and J 4 bases, with 20 bases left between them. The CDR3 covers 16 residues. Germline CDR1 and CDR2: SGHVS and FNYEAQ. The CDR3 loop reads CASSSLPNGQPYEQYV. The CDR3 coding sequence is TGTGCCAGCAGCTCGCTACCCAATGGACAGCCTTACGAGCAGTACGTC.

The genes are TRBV10-3 and TRBJ2-3; 7 positions agree with TRBD1. Germline assignment: CDR1 ENHRY and CDR2 SYGVKD. CDR3 length: 13 residues. The junction had 2 bases not matched to a gene; V was cut back by 6 bases and J by 2 bases. The CDR3 protein is CAIRGQTTDTQYF. CDR3 nucleotide sequence: TGTGCCATCAGGGGACAGACCACAGATACGCAGTATTTT.

The sample holds one count of this clone. This rearrangement joins TRBV28 to TRBJ2-2; TRBD1 aligns across 7 bases. V shed 5 bases, J shed 3 bases, and the junction held 3 bases outside the gene matches. CDR1 MDHEN and CDR2 SYDVKM come from the germline V gene. The CDR3 loop spans 14 amino acids. The CDR3 protein is CASSTRGHTGELFF. The CDR3 nucleotides are TGTGCCAGCAGTACTAGGGGGCACACCGGGGAGCTGTTTTTT.

The V call is TRBV10-3, the J call TRBJ2-5; D is ambiguous. V shed 4 bases and J shed 3 bases, with 6 bases lying between them. The CDR3 has 12 amino acids. Germline values: CDR1 ENHRY, CDR2 SYGVKD. Here the CDR3 DNA reads TGTGCCATCAGTGTTGGGGAAGAGACCCAGTACTTC. This codes for CAISVGEETQYF.

The rearrangement joins TRBV7-2 to TRBJ2-1; 11 bases fit TRBD2. Germline V gives CDR1 SGHTA, CDR2 FQGNSA. The CDR3 is 14 residues long. V dropped 0 bases and J dropped 13; count of bases not matched to a gene: 5. The DNA for the CDR3 is TGTGCCAGCAGCTTAGCTCGAACTAGCGGGGGACAGTTCTTC. Translating gives CASSLARTSGGQFF.

This chain uses TRBV28 with TRBJ2-7, with D tentatively TRBD1 or TRBD2 (5 bases each). CDR1 and CDR2 (germline): MDHEN, SYDVKM. This CDR3 comprises 14 residues. V gave up 4 bases and J gave up 4 bases, with 14 bases separating them. The CDR3 sequence is CASSYYRGPYEQYF. The CDR3 DNA reads as TGTGCCAGCAGTTACTACCGGGGCCCTTACGAGCAGTACTTC.

The V call is TRBV5-1, the J call TRBJ2-1, with D possibly being TRBD2 (6 bases). This CDR3 region has 14 residues. Trimming took off 7 bases at V and 1 base at J, with 12 bases between the two ends. From germline, CDR1 is SGHRS and CDR2 YFSETQ. This CDR3 is CASAFAGSYNEQFF. The CDR3 nucleotides are TGCGCCAGCGCTTTTGCGGGATCCTACAATGAGCAGTTCTTC.

J is TRBJ1-5 and V is TRBV6-5, with D possibly matching TRBD1 (6 bases). The CDR3 length is 14 residues. V was shortened by 6 bases and J by 2 bases, with 11 bases between the two germline ends. Germline V gene sequence: CDR1 MNHEY, CDR2 SVGAGI. CDR3 sequence (DNA): TGTGCCAGCAGCCCACACAGGGGCAATCAGCCCCAGCATTTT. It codes for CASSPHRGNQPQHF.

The chain carries TRBV30 and TRBJ1-3; TRBD1 is a possible D gene (5 bases). Trimming took off 7 bases at V and 0 bases at J, with 13 bases between the two ends. The germline V gene encodes CDR1 GTSNPN and CDR2 SVGIG (reference sequence). The CDR3 is 14 amino acids. CDR3 nucleotides: TGTGCCTCCAGCGGGGCTTTCTCTGGAAACACCATATATTTT. Amino acid sequence: CASSGAFSGNTIYF.

The rearrangement uses TRBV29-1 and TRBJ2-7; 9 bases fit TRBD1. This CDR3 spans 12 amino acids. V lost 6 bases, J lost 5 bases, and 5 bases stayed unmatched. Germline values: CDR1 SQVTM, CDR2 ANQGSEA. CDR3 sequence: CSVGTGRHEQYV. The DNA of the CDR3 is TGCAGCGTGGGGACAGGGCGCCACGAGCAGTACGTC.

The chain combines TRBV27 with TRBJ2-2; D call uncertain. The CDR3 spans 13 residues. Trimming stripped 8 bases from V and 4 bases from J, with 11 bases between. Germline CDR1 MNHEY, CDR2 SMNVEV (reference sequence). The CDR3 DNA is TGTGCCAGCCGCCTTCATTCCACCGGGGAGCTGTTTTTT. The encoded protein is CASRLHSTGELFF.

The chain links TRBV6-1 to TRBJ2-4; D is possibly TRBD2 (7 bases). Germline lookup yields CDR1 MNHNS and CDR2 SASEGT. The CDR3 runs to 16 residues. Trimming removed 4 bases at V and 0 bases at J, with 13 bases between. CDR3 DNA: TGTGCCAGCAGTGTCAGGGGCGGGGGAGCCAAAAACATTCAGTACTTC. As protein: CASSVRGGGAKNIQYF.

The J gene is TRBJ2-2, the V gene TRBV28; D gene uncertain. V lost 6 bases and J lost 10, with 12 bases in between. This CDR3 has 12 amino acids. Germline CDR1 MDHEN, CDR2 SYDVKM. The CDR3 nucleotides are TGTGCCAGCAGAGCTCGAAGGGAGGAGCTGTTTTTT. The encoded protein is CASRARREELFF. The whole variable domain, filled in from reference TRBV28 and TRBJ2-2, reads DVKVTQSSRYLVKRTGEKVFLECVQDMDHENMFWYRQDPGLGLRLIYFSYDVKMKEKGDIPEGYSVSREKKERFSLILESASTNQTSMYLCASRARREELFFGEGSRLTVL.

This sequence joins TRBV27 and TRBJ1-5, with D perhaps matching TRBD1 (6 bases). Germline assignment: CDR1 MNHEY and CDR2 SMNVEV (reference sequence). This CDR3 comprises 15 residues. Between the trimmed V and J ends, which lost 8 bases and 0 bases, there was a span of 14 bases. The CDR3 DNA is TGTGCCAGCCGAATGGGGACATATAGCAATCAGCCCCAGCATTTT. It encodes CASRMGTYSNQPQHF.

The chain joins TRBV2 to TRBJ1-1; possibly TRBD1 for D (6 bases). CDR3 length equals 12 residues. V was shortened by 6 bases and J by 11 bases, with 16 bases between the two germline ends. Germline loops: CDR1 SNHLY, CDR2 FYNNEI. CDR3 nucleotide sequence: TGTGCCAGCAGGGACAGCCTGGAGATGGCTTTCTTT. It is translated as CASRDSLEMAFF.

The V gene is TRBV6-1, the J gene TRBJ1-1; maybe TRBD1 (6 bases). CDR3 length: 17 amino acids. Trimming took 2 bases from V and 0 from J, leaving 16 bases between them. Germline V gene sequence: CDR1 MNHNS, CDR2 SASEGT. The CDR3 DNA sequence: TGTGCCAGCAGTGAAATGGGGGGCCAAATAATGAACACTGAAGCTTTCTTT. Its translation: CASSEMGGQIMNTEAFF.

The CDR3 region is CASSEGIHEQYV. The CDR3 DNA sequence: TGCGCCAGCAGTGAGGGCATTCACGAGCAGTACGTC. The chain combines TRBV10-1 with TRBJ2-7, with D unresolved. The CDR3 is 12 residues long. The V end lost 2 bases, the J end lost 5 bases, and 7 bases lay between the germline ends. The V gene's germline CDR1 is WNHNN and CDR2 SYGVQD (reference sequence).

V usage is TRBV7-9 and J usage is TRBJ2-5; D possibly corresponds to TRBD1 (6 bases). The germline V gene has CDR1 SEHNR and CDR2 FQNEAQ (reference sequence). The V gene lost 2 bases and the J gene lost 7 bases, with 17 bases spanning the gap. The CDR3 covers 15 residues. CDR3 region: CASSLTRGMETTQYF. In DNA form, the CDR3 reads TGTGCCAGCAGCTTAACTAGGGGGATGGAGACGACCCAGTACTTC.

The genes are TRBV11-2 and TRBJ2-7, with 9 positions matching TRBD1. Per germline, CDR1 SGHAT and CDR2 FQNNGV. The junction had 5 bases not matched to a gene; V was cut back by 5 bases and J by 3 bases. This CDR3 region has 14 residues. CDR3 DNA sequence: TGTGCCAGCAGCAAGGACAGGGGTCACTACGAGCAGTACGTC. This gives the protein CASSKDRGHYEQYV.

The V and J genes are TRBV29-1 and TRBJ2-7; TRBD1 might be the D (5 bases). Per the germline V gene, CDR1 is SQVTM and CDR2 is ANQGSEA. The CDR3 is made up of 13 amino acids. V was cut by 7 bases and J by 0 bases, with 13 bases left in between. CDR3 region: CSAGPGLSYEQYF. The CDR3 DNA sequence: TGCAGCGCCGGGCCAGGGCTCTCCTACGAGCAGTACTTC.

In DNA form, the CDR3 reads TGTGCCAGCAGCCCGCTTCTTCACGGGGGTGAAAAACTGTTTTTT. Translating gives CASSPLLHGGEKLFF. The chain recombines TRBV7-6 with TRBJ1-4; weak D call: TRBD1 (5 bases). There are 15 residues in the CDR3. The V end lost 5 bases, the J end lost 7 bases, and 17 bases lay between the germline ends. CDR1 is SGHVS and CDR2 is FNYEAQ in the germline V gene.

The rearrangement links TRBV5-4 to TRBJ1-2; TRBD1 is a possible D gene (6 bases). The CDR3 runs to 14 residues. Germline CDR1 and CDR2: SGHNT and YYREEE (reference sequence). Deletions cut 3 bases from V and 2 bases from J, with 11 bases between. In DNA form, the CDR3 reads TGTGCCAGCAGCTCCGGGACATGGAACTATGGCTACACCTTC. It is translated as CASSSGTWNYGYTF.

This clone is termed medium-sized (0.01 to 0.1%). This chain joins TRBV7-2 and TRBJ2-5; D unclear. The germline gives CDR1 SGHTA, CDR2 FQGNSA. The CDR3 consists of 14 residues. Trimming cost V 0 bases and J 4 bases, with 9 bases left between them. CDR3 sequence reads: CASSLAWTSETQYF. CDR3 bases: TGTGCCAGCAGCTTAGCGTGGACGTCAGAGACCCAGTACTTC.

The V and J genes are TRBV30 and TRBJ1-5, with TRBD1 matching over 7 bases. The germline V gene has CDR1 GTSNPN and CDR2 SVGIG (reference sequence). CDR3 length equals 16 residues. V dropped 3 bases and J dropped 6; count of bases not matched to a gene: 14. The CDR3 coding sequence is TGTGCCTGGAGCGATCCCAGGGGGGGATTTGGTCAGCCCCAGCATTTT. Translated: CAWSDPRGGFGQPQHF. Based on the CDR3 plus reference TRBV30 and TRBJ1-5, the full variable domain is SQTIHQWPATLVQPVGSPLSLECTVEGTSNPNLYWYRQAAGRGLQLLFYSVGIGQISSEVPQNLSASRPQDRQFILSSKKLLLSDSGFYLCAWSDPRGGFGQPQHFGDGTRLSIL.

This CDR3 reads CASSQGLINQPQHF. As DNA, the CDR3 is TGTGCCAGCAGCCAGGGACTAATAAATCAGCCCCAGCATTTT. This chain links TRBV4-2 with TRBJ1-5, with D perhaps matching TRBD1 (5 bases). The CDR3 is 14 residues long. V gave up 3 bases and J gave up 4 bases, with 10 bases separating them. CDR1 LGHNA and CDR2 YNFKEQ come from the germline V gene.

CDR3 sequence reads: CASSLGHSSYGYTF. The CDR3 nucleotides are TGTGCCAGCAGCCTCGGGCACAGTTCCTATGGCTACACCTTC. J is TRBJ1-2 and V is TRBV7-2; no firm D call. Per germline, CDR1 SGHTA and CDR2 FQGNSA. V was trimmed by 5 bases and J by 4 bases, leaving 14 bases between them. The CDR3 covers 14 residues.

V gene TRBV9 combines with J gene TRBJ2-2; weak D call: TRBD1 (5 bases). Trimming stripped 0 bases from V and 5 bases from J, with 11 bases between. Germline loops: CDR1 SGDLS, CDR2 YYNGEE. The CDR3 is made up of 15 amino acids. The CDR3 region is CASSVEGRATGELFF. Here the CDR3 DNA reads TGTGCCAGCAGCGTAGAGGGCAGGGCTACCGGGGAGCTGTTTTTT.

This clone is deemed medium-sized. The rearrangement links TRBV28 to TRBJ2-7; possible D gene TRBD1, 6 bases. The V end lost 6 bases, the J end lost 5 bases, and 17 bases lay between the germline ends. Germline V gene lookup returns CDR1 MDHEN and CDR2 SYDVKM. The CDR3 is 14 residues long. DNA for the CDR3: TGTGCCAGCAGGACAGGTTTTGGTCTGGACGAGCAGTACTTC. Protein: CASRTGFGLDEQYF.